A selection of T cell receptor beta chains follows, all from one sample in a study of T cell repertoires in cytomegalovirus infection. TCRdb recomputed calls from the reads with MiXCR, one row per CDR3 protein. The data show 200,000 to 300,000 distinct CDR3 sequences, less than 9.5% seen once. Material for sequencing was PBMCs. These receptors all come from a human donor in good health (CMV status not recorded). Some clones in this sample may be carry-over from other donors' samples. CDR3s include the opening cysteine and the closing phenylalanine or tryptophan. The D gene is left open where the match is weak. Size is omitted from some rows. Given values are once, few, many or a class for expanded clones.

v_gene	d_gene	j_gene	abundance	CDR3nt	CDR3aa
TRBV6-2/TRBV6-3	NA	TRBJ2-5	many	TGTGCCAGCAGGGCCCAGGACGGCGAGACCCAGTACTTC	CASRAQDGETQYF
TRBV5-5	NA	TRBJ2-1	many	TGTGCCAGCAGCTTGGGCGGGATGTACAATGAGCAGTTCTTC	CASSLGGMYNEQFF
TRBV7-2	NA	TRBJ1-1	many	TGTGCCAGCAGCTTAGCTGGGGGGCCCACTGAAGCTTTCTTT	CASSLAGGPTEAFF
TRBV7-2	TRBD1	TRBJ1-2	many	TGTGCCAGCAGCTGGGACAGGCTTAATGGCTACACCTTC	CASSWDRLNGYTF
TRBV7-2	TRBD1	TRBJ2-4	many	TGTGCCAGCAGCGCACCGGGACAGAAAAACATTCAGTACTTC	CASSAPGQKNIQYF
TRBV7-3	NA	TRBJ2-1	many	TGTGCCAGCAGCTTATGGGGGAAAGGCTATGAGCAGTTCTTC	CASSLWGKGYEQFF
TRBV5-1	TRBD2	TRBJ2-3	few	TGCGCCAGCAGCTTGGGACTAGCGGGGGGTGCAACAGATACGCAGTATTTT	CASSLGLAGGATDTQYF
TRBV29-1	NA	TRBJ1-1	NA	TGCAGCGCGGGGGGCATAGGGGGAAACACTGAAGCTTTCTTT	CSAGGIGGNTEAFF
TRBV7-2	NA	TRBJ1-1	many	TGTGCCAGCAGCTTAGCCGCGGGTGTTGAAGCTTTCTTT	CASSLAAGVEAFF
TRBV7-2	NA	TRBJ1-6	many	TGTGCCAGCAGCCAACGGGACCCCAGGTCACCCCTCCACTTT	CASSQRDPRSPLHF
TRBV6-5	NA	TRBJ2-3	many	TGTGCCAGCAGGGACAGAGGCGCTAGCACAGATACGCAGTATTTT	CASRDRGASTDTQYF
TRBV5-1	TRBD1	TRBJ2-1	few	TGCGCCAGCAGGACAGGGGATGAGCAGTTCTTC	CASRTGDEQFF
TRBV5-1	NA	TRBJ1-2	many	TGCGCCAGCAGCTTGCGGAGGGCAGGGGCTAACTATGGCTACACCTTC	CASSLRRAGANYGYTF
TRBV11-3	NA	TRBJ1-4	many	TGTGCCAGCAGCTTACAGGGAGCCAATGAAAAACTGTTTTTT	CASSLQGANEKLFF
TRBV7-2	NA	TRBJ1-1	many	TGTGCCAGCAGACGTAATAGGGGGATGACTGAAGCTTTCTTT	CASRRNRGMTEAFF
TRBV28	NA	TRBJ1-5	many	TGTGCCAGCAGTTCCGCGTTGGGTAGGGATCAGCCCCAGCATTTT	CASSSALGRDQPQHF
TRBV2	TRBD1	TRBJ1-6	NA	TGTGCCAACCCGGGACAGGCTGGTTCACCCCTCCACTTT	CANPGQAGSPLHF
TRBV7-2	TRBD2	TRBJ2-3	many	TGTGCCAGCAGCTCGGGACTAGCGGGATTCACAGATACGCAGTATTTT	CASSSGLAGFTDTQYF
TRBV7-2	NA	TRBJ1-1	many	TGTGCCAGCTCACCGGGTGGGGTGAACACTGAAGCTTTCTTT	CASSPGGVNTEAFF
TRBV7-9	NA	TRBJ1-1	NA	TGTGCCAGCAGCTTAATAGGGACGGGGAACACTGAAGCTTTCTTT	CASSLIGTGNTEAFF
TRBV2	NA	TRBJ1-2	many	TGTGCCAGCAGTGAAGGAGCCGGGACGGGGCTCGGCTACACCTTC	CASSEGAGTGLGYTF
TRBV30	NA	TRBJ2-2	NA	TGTGCCTGGAGTCCTACGAACACCGGGGAGCTGTTTTTT	CAWSPTNTGELFF
TRBV20-1	NA	TRBJ2-7	many	TGCAGTGCTAGGGCCCCGTCCTACGAGCAGTACTTC	CSARAPSYEQYF
TRBV7-2	NA	TRBJ1-1	many	TGTGCCAGCAGCTTAGGGCTCAGGACGAACACTGAAGCTTTCTTT	CASSLGLRTNTEAFF
TRBV2	NA	TRBJ1-1	many	TGTGCCAGCAGTGAAGTAGTCCGATTGAACACTGAAGCTTTCTTT	CASSEVVRLNTEAFF
TRBV11-3	NA	TRBJ2-7	many	TGTGCCAGCAGCCTCTCTTGGGACCGCAACTCCTACGAGCAGTACTTC	CASSLSWDRNSYEQYF
TRBV7-2	NA	TRBJ2-5	many	TGTGCCAGCAGCTTAGAAGACAGCCCGGGGACCCAGTACTTC	CASSLEDSPGTQYF
TRBV5-5	TRBD2	TRBJ2-1	many	TGTGCCAGCAGCCCAGGACTAGCGGGAATCAATGAGCAGTTCTTC	CASSPGLAGINEQFF
TRBV29-1	TRBD2	TRBJ2-7	many	TGCAGCGTTCGAGCGAGGCGGGGGGCCCACGAGCAGTACTTC	CSVRARRGAHEQYF
TRBV7-2	TRBD2	TRBJ2-1	few	TGTGCCAGCAGCTCCGGGACTAGCGGGCCCCTTGAGCAGTTCTTC	CASSSGTSGPLEQFF
TRBV19	TRBD1	TRBJ1-1	many	TGTGCCAGTAGGACACTGGCCGGGACAGGGGTCACTGAAGCTTTCTTT	CASRTLAGTGVTEAFF
TRBV6-5	NA	TRBJ2-7	many	TGTGCCAGCAGTTCACTTCAGGGCTACGAGCAGTACTTC	CASSSLQGYEQYF
TRBV6-2/TRBV6-3	TRBD1	TRBJ2-7	few	TGTGCCAGCAGGCCCCCCGGGACAGGGGGTTACGAGCAGTACTTC	CASRPPGTGGYEQYF
TRBV7-2	NA	TRBJ2-2	many	TGTGCCAGCAGTTTATTACAGGGCACCGGGGAGCTGTTTTTT	CASSLLQGTGELFF
TRBV13	NA	TRBJ1-2	many	TGTGCCAGCAGCACCCGAGGGGGACATCCTAACTATGGCTACACCTTC	CASSTRGGHPNYGYTF